This entry concerns a single T cell receptor beta chain. The table lists this clone with a few counts. The clone's antigen remains unknown. Per-base quality was not reported, and no clone a single base away is much larger than it. Other DNA sequences in the same sample also yield this CDR3. These data belong to a study of control samples from healthy donors and cancer patients (dated by TCRdb to the early 2020s). The library was generated by the immunoSEQ multiplex PCR assay. Drawn from immuneACCESS, this table holds only the in-frame rearrangements with V and J called that TCRdb kept. Clones are partly lost; checked studies trace under half to an unresolved V gene and leave the rest unexplained. The sample has 70,000 to 85,000 clones on record, roughly 82% of them singletons. Clones ranked in the top ten supply around a tenth of the sample. The sample taken for sequencing was PBMCs. The receptor comes from a man in his fifties or sixties with head and neck cancer.

The nucleotide sequence reads TGCGCCAGCAGCCTGGGACTAGGGGGGGCTGGGGAGCAGTTCTTC. This encodes CASSLGLGGAGEQFF. Rearrangement joined TRBV5-1 to TRBJ2-1; 8 of the junction bases match TRBD2. Germline trimming amounts to 4 bases on V and 10 bases on J, with 13 as the count of junction bases outside the gene matches. The CDR3, from cysteine to phenylalanine, totals 15 residues. Just the 45-base CDR3 DNA is kept, in frame starting at base 1. CDR1 and CDR2 (SGHRS, YFSETQ) derive from the germline V gene.